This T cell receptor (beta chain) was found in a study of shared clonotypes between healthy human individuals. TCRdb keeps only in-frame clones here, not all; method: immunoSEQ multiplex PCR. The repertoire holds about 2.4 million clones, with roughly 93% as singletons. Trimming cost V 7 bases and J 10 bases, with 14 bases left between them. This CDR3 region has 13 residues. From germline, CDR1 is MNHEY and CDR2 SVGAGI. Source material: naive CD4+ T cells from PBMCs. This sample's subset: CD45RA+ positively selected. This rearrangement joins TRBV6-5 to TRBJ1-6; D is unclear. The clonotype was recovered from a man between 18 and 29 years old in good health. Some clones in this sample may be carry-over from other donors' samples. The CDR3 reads CASNLVLGSPLHF. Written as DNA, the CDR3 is TGTGCCAGCAATTTGGTCCTAGGGTCACCCCTCCACTTT.